Here is one T cell receptor (beta chain) with its context. These data are taken from a study of blood T cell repertoires in COVID-19. Study information: Samples of COVID-19 (acute and convalescent) were obtained from the United States, Italy and Spain. T cells, B-cell-depleted T cells, or PBMCs provided the cDNA or gDNA that served as material.

The ends lost 4 bases at V and 6 bases at J; junction bases unmatched: 18. This CDR3 is 17 amino acids long. Germline assignment: CDR1 SGDLS and CDR2 YYNGEE. Per the study methods: Amplified reference gene primers provided the basis for estimating nucleated cell counts. Repertoires were generated with immunoSEQ multiplex PCR, while TCRdb's copy carries only in-frame clones and drops some. The V and J calls and clone size come from that table; D and trimming were worked out from the DNA. Seen here are about 210,000 clones, almost 90% observed once, and the top ten hold approximately 1.5%. This receptor was obtained from a man aged 18 to 30 with active or convalescent COVID-19. The sequencing sample was made of peripheral blood. The J gene is TRBJ2-7, the V gene TRBV9, with TRBD1 matching over 8 bases. The CDR3 DNA is TGTGCCAGCAGCCCGAGAATCGGGGACAGGTTGGATCTCGAGCAGTACTTC. This translates into CASSPRIGDRLDLEQYF.